This T cell receptor (beta chain) emerged from a study of Graves' ophthalmopathy and Graves' hyperthyroidism. Germline V gene data show CDR1 as DFQATT and CDR2 as SNEGSKA (reference sequence). Trimming left V 6 bases short and J 7 bases short, with 21 bases between. The CDR3 spans 15 residues. Amplified TCR beta CDR3 regions were obtained using RNA transcripts as template. An initial RT-PCR round employing HTBI primers preceded a second-round multiplex PCR. TCRdb reprocessed the multiplex PCR reads with MiXCR, giving one entry per CDR3 protein. The table shows 200,000 to 250,000 distinct CDR3 sequences, with 45% occurring only once.

This clonotype was sampled from an adult man with Graves' ophthalmopathy. Sequencing used peripheral blood. The rearrangement joins TRBV20-1 to TRBJ2-2; TRBD1 might be the D (5 bases). CDR3 in amino acids: CSARAGKTIDGELFF. The DNA of the CDR3 is TGCAGTGCCAGGGCAGGGAAGACCATAGACGGGGAGCTGTTTTTT.